This T cell receptor beta chain was identified in a study of T cell responses to AZD1222 COVID-19 vaccine. General observations from the study: Donors in the cohort were predominantly white British and more often female, and clonal diversity was possibly underestimated.

The CDR3 length is 13 residues. In germline, CDR1 is SNHLY, CDR2 FYNNEI. Deletions cut 7 bases from V and 6 bases from J, with 15 bases between. On this clone: Its antigen is still unknown.

The assay was immunoSEQ multiplex PCR, and TCRdb's table has in-frame clones only and misses some. The sample includes 100,000 to 120,000 clones, about 91% of them seen just once. This TCR was sampled from an adult who received the AZD1222 COVID-19 vaccine. The specimen was peripheral blood, collected 28 days after the second AZD1222 dose. This chain links TRBV2 with TRBJ1-2; D perhaps matches TRBD1 (6 bases). CDR3 bases: TGTGCCAGCATCCGGAGCAGGGGCGATGGCTACACCTTC. Its protein product is CASIRSRGDGYTF.